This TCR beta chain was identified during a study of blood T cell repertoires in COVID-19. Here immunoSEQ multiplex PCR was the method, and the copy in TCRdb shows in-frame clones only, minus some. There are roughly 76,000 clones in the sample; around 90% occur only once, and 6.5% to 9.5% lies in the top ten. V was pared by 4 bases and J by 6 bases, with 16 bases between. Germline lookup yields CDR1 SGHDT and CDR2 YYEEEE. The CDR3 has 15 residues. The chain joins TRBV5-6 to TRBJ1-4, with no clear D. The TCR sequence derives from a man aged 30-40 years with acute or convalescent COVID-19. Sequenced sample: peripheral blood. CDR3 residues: CASSLPRGPHEKLFF. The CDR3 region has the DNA TGTGCCAGCAGCCTACCCCGGGGTCCGCATGAAAAACTGTTTTTT. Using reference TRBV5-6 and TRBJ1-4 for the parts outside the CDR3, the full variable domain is DAGVTQSPTHLIKTRGQQVTLRCSPKSGHDTVSWYQQALGQGPQFIFQYYEEEERQRGNFPDRFSGHQFPNYSSELNVNALLLGDSALYLCASSLPRGPHEKLFFGSGTQLSVL.